One sample yielded the 9 T cell receptor beta chains listed below, sequenced in a study of OX40 agonist ivuxolimab in advanced cancers. The table came from immunoSEQ multiplex PCR; TCRdb's copy has only in-frame clones and leaves some out. The data contain 50,000 to 70,000 clones, 84% of them singletons. The sequencing used CD4+ or CD8+ T cells sorted from blood, collected in a trial of the OX40 agonist ivuxolimab. Receptors originate from an adult with an advanced solid tumor such as melanoma, head and neck, liver or kidney cancer.

This chain links TRBV28 with TRBJ2-3; 7 positions match TRBD2. Losses at the gene ends were 5 bases for V and 0 bases for J; bases not matched to a gene: 5. The germline V gene has CDR1 MDHEN and CDR2 SYDVKM. This CDR3 contains 15 residues. CDR3: CASSGNSGSTDTQYF. The CDR3 DNA reads TGTGCCAGCAGTGGGAATAGCGGGAGCACAGATACGCAGTATTTT.

The V gene is TRBV10-3, the J gene TRBJ1-2, with D possibly TRBD1 on 6 matching bases. V was trimmed by 0 bases and J by 5 bases, leaving 10 bases between them. Germline CDR1 is ENHRY and CDR2 is SYGVKD. This CDR3 spans 14 amino acids. CDR3 loop: CAISESSGDYGYTF. CDR3 bases: TGTGCCATCAGTGAGTCGTCAGGGGATTATGGCTACACCTTC.

This chain joins TRBV2 and TRBJ2-7; D is undetermined. This CDR3 is built from 15 residues. Trimming shortened V by 4 bases and J by 0 bases, and 13 bases separated the two germline ends. Per germline, CDR1 SNHLY and CDR2 FYNNEI. In DNA form, the CDR3 reads TGTGCCAGCAGTGTATGGTCTATCGACTCCTACGAGCAGTACTTC. This encodes CASSVWSIDSYEQYF.

The rearrangement uses TRBV19 and TRBJ1-3, with D perhaps TRBD1 (5 bases). Trimming pared 7 bases from V and 8 bases from J, leaving 15 bases between. This CDR3 has 13 residues. Germline V CDR1 and CDR2: LNHDA, SQIVND (reference sequence). CDR3 coding DNA: TGTGCCAGTACCAATTGGCAGGGATACACCATATATTTT. Translated: CASTNWQGYTIYF.

The chain uses TRBV7-3 and TRBJ2-3; 7 bases are shared with TRBD2. V trimming: 4 bases; J trimming: 3 bases; junction bases outside the gene matches: 4. Germline CDR1 SGHTA, CDR2 FQGTGA. This CDR3 spans 14 amino acids. The CDR3 is CASSSFGGTDTQYF. In nucleotides, the CDR3 is TGTGCCAGCAGCTCCTTCGGGGGGACAGATACGCAGTATTTT.

This clone showed up just a few times. The V and J genes are TRBV19 and TRBJ1-1; D may be TRBD1 (6 bases). The germline V and J ends were trimmed by 10 bases and 1 base, with 16 bases remaining between them. Germline V gives CDR1 LNHDA, CDR2 SQIVND (reference sequence). The CDR3 has 14 amino acids. The CDR3, as DNA: TGTGCCACCACGTTAAGGACAGCGAACACTGAAGCTTTCTTT. This sequence encodes CATTLRTANTEAFF.

The chain employs TRBV18 and TRBJ1-3, with D unresolved. V was shortened by 2 bases and J by 4 bases, with 12 bases between the two germline ends. The CDR3 sequence is 15 residues long. Germline V gene data show CDR1 as KGHSH and CDR2 as LQKENI. CDR3 loop: CASSPGTGAGNTIYF. The CDR3, as DNA: TGTGCCAGCTCACCAGGAACGGGAGCCGGAAACACCATATATTTT.

The J gene is TRBJ2-1, the V gene TRBV6-6; D unresolved. The CDR3 contains 11 residues. V was shortened by 3 bases and J by 8 bases, with 5 bases between the two germline ends. In germline, CDR1 is MNHNY, CDR2 SVGAGI (reference sequence). The CDR3, as DNA: TGTGCCAGCAGTTATTTCGATGAGCAGTTCTTC. Translation gives CASSYFDEQFF.

The genes are TRBV30 and TRBJ1-6; D uncertain. V gave up 2 bases and J gave up 7 bases, with 12 bases separating them. This CDR3 comprises 14 residues. From germline, CDR1 is GTSNPN and CDR2 SVGIG (reference sequence). CDR3 sequence reads: CAWSLPGDNSPLHF. The DNA of the CDR3 is TGTGCCTGGAGTCTCCCGGGCGACAATTCACCCCTCCACTTT.